The 8 T cell receptor beta chains reported below all come from one sample, sequenced in a study of T-cell reconstitution after alpha-beta-depleted transplantation in children. Library preparation (for TCRbeta) was performed with unique molecular identifiers. TCRdb itself ran the PCR reads through MiXCR, one entry per CDR3 protein. The sample shows 190,000 or so distinct CDR3 sequences, approximately 14% of them seen only once. Sequenced material: PBMCs from the stem cell graft donor, taken from the stem cell graft. These receptors were obtained from a human donor who donated a stem cell graft to a child with acute lymphoblastic leukemia.

This clonotype was seen many times. V usage is TRBV12-3 or TRBV12-4 and J usage is TRBJ2-7; TRBD1 aligns across 9 bases. V gave up 2 bases and J gave up 5 bases; unmatched junction bases: 1. This CDR3 is built from 13 residues. CDR3 sequence: CASSLWDRDEQYF. In nucleotides, the CDR3 is TGTGCCAGCAGTTTATGGGACAGGGACGAGCAGTACTTC.

In its sample, this clonotype was seen many times. The rearrangement joins TRBV12-3 or TRBV12-4 to TRBJ2-1; D remains ambiguous. The CDR3 has 13 residues. V lost 6 bases, J lost 2 bases, and 8 bases lay in between. The CDR3 loop is CASSGATYNEQFF. In nucleotides, the CDR3 is TGTGCCAGCAGCGGAGCCACCTACAATGAGCAGTTCTTC.

The chain joins TRBV4-1 to TRBJ2-5, with D perhaps assigned TRBD1 or TRBD2 (5 bases each). Germline assignment: CDR1 MGHRA and CDR2 YSYEKL. The CDR3 has 15 amino acids. The V and J ends lost 1 base and 2 bases respectively, with 11 bases between them. The chain's CDR3 is CASSQAGTEQETQYF. In nucleotides, the CDR3 is TGCGCCAGCAGCCAAGCCGGGACGGAACAAGAGACCCAGTACTTC.

This clonotype was counted many times. V is TRBV25-1 and J is TRBJ2-1; TRBD2 matches at 7 bases. The trim removed 4 bases at V and 5 bases at J, leaving 5 bases unmatched. The CDR3 spans 14 residues. CDR1 is MGHDK and CDR2 is SYGVNS in the germline V gene. The DNA for the CDR3 is TGTGCCAGCAGTGTTCTAGCGGAAAACAATGAGCAGTTCTTC. Its protein product is CASSVLAENNEQFF.

This clonotype appeared many times. CDR3 sequence reads: CSARVRSDNNYEQYF. CDR3 nucleotide sequence: TGCAGTGCTAGAGTTCGAAGTGATAACAACTACGAGCAGTACTTC. This rearrangement joins TRBV20-1 to TRBJ2-7, with unresolved D. V lost 1 base to trimming and J lost 3 bases, with 16 bases between them. The CDR3 has 15 amino acids. Germline CDR1 is DFQATT and CDR2 is SNEGSKA (reference sequence).

The sample holds many counts of this clonotype. The V and J genes are TRBV20-1 and TRBJ1-1; no definite D call. Between the trimmed V and J ends, which lost 3 bases and 2 bases, there was a span of 16 bases. The CDR3 is 15 residues long. Germline CDR1 is DFQATT and CDR2 is SNEGSKA (reference sequence). The CDR3 DNA reads as TGCAGTGCTAGTGGGCAGGTGTGGGTTAACACTGAAGCTTTCTTT. Its translation is CSASGQVWVNTEAFF.

This clonotype was observed many times. V is TRBV18 and J is TRBJ2-7; TRBD1 aligns across 10 bases. Per germline, CDR1 KGHSH and CDR2 LQKENI. Trimming at V came to 6 bases and at J to 4 bases, leaving 6 bases not matched to a gene. This CDR3 spans 14 amino acids. The CDR3 protein is CASSPGTGEYEQYF. The CDR3 DNA reads TGTGCCAGCTCCCCCGGGACAGGGGAGTACGAGCAGTACTTC.

This clonotype was recorded once. The chain carries TRBV29-1 and TRBJ2-3, with 8 positions matching TRBD2. Germline CDR1 is SQVTM and CDR2 is ANQGSEA. V dropped 3 bases and J dropped 1; count of bases not matched to a gene: 3. The CDR3 is 14 residues long. The chain's CDR3 is CSVDGRAGTDTQYF. The CDR3 bases are TGCAGCGTTGACGGGAGGGCAGGCACAGATACGCAGTATTTT.